This TCR beta chain was sequenced during a study of naive and memory T cell subsets. The study, taken as a whole, reports: Especially in CD8 cells, naive repertoires contained a few larger clonotypes, possibly CD45RA-re-expressing memory cells. RNA-based TCR counts may shift with T cell activation and differentiation.

From the second PCR step, alpha and beta chains were amplified apart. The CDR3 has 13 amino acids. V lost 10 bases, J lost 7 bases, and 18 bases lay in between. Looked up from germline, CDR1 is MNHNY and CDR2 is SVGAGI (reference sequence). Two oligonucleotides, mixed equimolar, formed the beta constant-region primer covering TRBC1 and TRBC2. Nested alpha and beta constant-region primers with the SP2 primer drove four PCR rounds on ligated cDNA. TCRdb passed the UMI-ligation and nested PCR reads through MiXCR, listing each CDR3 protein once. Found here are just over 80,000 distinct CDR3 sequences, about 9.9% of them singletons; the top ten hold roughly 1.2%. A few counts support this clonotype. The antigen remains undetermined.

The TCR sequence derives from a human donor in good health. Sequencing was performed on naive CD8+ T cells from blood. This chain connects TRBV6-6 to TRBJ2-3; D is perhaps TRBD1 or TRBD2 (5 bases each). CDR3 coding DNA: TGTGCCACATATCCGGGACCCCGGAATACGCAGTATTTT. Translating gives CATYPGPRNTQYF.